The 18 T cell receptor beta chains listed next were all sequenced from one sample in a study of CD8 T cell repertoires and HIV-1 epitope variants. Their antigen targets remain unknown. Using immunoSEQ multiplex PCR, the repertoire was profiled, and TCRdb retains in-frame clones only, with some absent. This table holds under 7,000 clones, about three fifths found once. Sequencing used cultured CD8+ T cells derived from PBMCs. Receptor source: a male donor with HIV.

The table lists this clone with a few counts. J is TRBJ1-2 and V is TRBV27, with 10 positions matching TRBD1. Per germline, CDR1 MNHEY and CDR2 SMNVEV (reference sequence). Trimming at V came to 5 bases and at J to 8 bases, leaving 8 bases not matched to a gene. The CDR3 consists of 14 residues. The CDR3 nucleotides are TGTGCCAGCAGTGCGACAGGGGGCTTTGGCGGCTACACCTTC. This gives the protein CASSATGGFGGYTF.

This chain uses TRBV30 with TRBJ2-1, with TRBD2 identical over 7 bases. Trimming cost V 8 bases and J 4 bases; bases outside gene matches: 14. From germline, CDR1 is GTSNPN and CDR2 SVGIG (reference sequence). This CDR3 has 15 amino acids. CDR3 nucleotide sequence: TGTGCCCTAGACTTGACTTCGGGACTATACAATGAGCAGTTCTTC. Its protein product is CALDLTSGLYNEQFF.

This chain links TRBV7-2 with TRBJ1-1, with 7 bases fitting TRBD1. Per the germline V gene, CDR1 is SGHTA and CDR2 is FQGNSA. This CDR3 is 15 amino acids long. J lost 7 bases, V lost 5 bases, and 13 bases had no gene match. Here the CDR3 DNA reads TGTGCCAGCAGCGTCACCGGGACAGATTACCTTGAAGCTTTCTTT. Its protein product is CASSVTGTDYLEAFF.

This clone was seen more than once but under ten times. V and J are TRBV4-2 and TRBJ1-2; TRBD1 might be the D (6 bases). The CDR3 extends over 14 amino acids. V gave up 3 bases and J gave up 9 bases, with 17 bases separating them. Germline CDR1 LGHNA, CDR2 YNFKEQ. The chain's CDR3 is CASSHEPSGQRYTF. In DNA form, the CDR3 reads TGTGCCAGCAGCCACGAACCGAGTGGACAGCGCTACACCTTC.

Worth noting for this clone: Other nucleotide sequences from this sample produce the same CDR3. The rearrangement joins TRBV7-9 to TRBJ2-7, with TRBD1 matching 10 bases. With 5 bases clipped from V and 4 bases from J, the junction kept 5 bases outside the gene matches. The CDR3 spans 14 residues. Germline V gene data show CDR1 as SEHNR and CDR2 as FQNEAQ (reference sequence). The CDR3 reads CASSETGGVYEQYF. The CDR3 DNA is TGTGCCAGCAGCGAGACAGGGGGCGTTTACGAGCAGTACTTC.

This clone has a handful of counts. The DNA for the CDR3 is TGTGCCAGCAGTTTAACGGGCAATCAGCCCCAGCATTTT. Translated, it gives CASSLTGNQPQHF. V and J are TRBV28 and TRBJ1-5; D is ambiguous. CDR3 size: 13 residues. Germline V gene sequence: CDR1 MDHEN, CDR2 SYDVKM. V gave up 2 bases and J gave up 2 bases, with 4 bases separating them.

For the CDR3, the DNA is TGTGCCAGCAGCCAAGAATATAAGGGACTTAACTATGGCTACACCTTC. Translation: CASSQEYKGLNYGYTF. The chain employs TRBV14 and TRBJ1-2; tentative D call: TRBD1 (5 bases). V was cut by 0 bases and J by 1 base, with 12 bases left in between. The CDR3 has 16 amino acids. The V gene's germline CDR1 is SGHDN and CDR2 FVKESK.

The CDR3 region is CASSLFPGMANTEAFF. As DNA, the CDR3 is TGTGCCAGCAGCTTATTTCCAGGGATGGCGAACACTGAAGCTTTCTTT. This chain uses TRBV11-1 with TRBJ1-1, with D maybe TRBD1 (5 bases). Germline V gene sequence: CDR1 SGHAT, CDR2 FQDESV (reference sequence). The germline V and J ends were trimmed by 2 bases and 1 base, with 14 bases remaining between them. This CDR3 spans 16 amino acids. The whole variable domain, remainder taken from reference TRBV11-1 and TRBJ1-1, is EAEVAQSPRYKITEKSQAVAFWCDPISGHATLYWYRQILGQGPELLVQFQDESVVDDSQLPKDRFSAERLKGVDSTLKIQPAELGDSAMYLCASSLFPGMANTEAFFGQGTRLTVV.

This sequence joins TRBV6-4 and TRBJ2-3; 7 nucleotides match TRBD1. CDR1 MRHNA and CDR2 SNTAGT come from the germline V gene. The CDR3 has 14 amino acids. The V and J ends lost 3 bases and 4 bases, in that order; junction bases with no gene match: 4. The CDR3 sequence is CASSEEGAADTQYF. The DNA for the CDR3 is TGTGCCAGCAGTGAAGAGGGGGCGGCAGATACGCAGTATTTT.

This clone was seen once. V is TRBV6-5 and J is TRBJ1-5; 7 bases fit TRBD1. Germline assignment: CDR1 MNHEY and CDR2 SVGAGI. The ends lost 6 bases at V and 3 bases at J; junction bases unmatched: 5. This CDR3 is 14 amino acids long. CDR3 coding DNA: TGTGCCAGCAGGCCACAGGGGATCAATCAGCCCCAGCATTTT. Amino acid sequence: CASRPQGINQPQHF.

This sequence joins TRBV11-3 and TRBJ2-5; 8 nucleotides line up with TRBD1. Germline V gives CDR1 SGHNT, CDR2 YENEEA. There are 14 residues in the CDR3. The V and J ends lost 3 bases and 2 bases, in that order; junction bases with no gene match: 2. The CDR3 loop is CASSLGTGQETQYF. In DNA, the CDR3 is TGTGCCAGCAGCTTGGGGACAGGACAAGAGACCCAGTACTTC.

The V gene is TRBV4-3, the J gene TRBJ2-7, with 10 bases matching TRBD2. V lost 2 bases and J lost 5; bases outside the gene matches: 3. The CDR3 spans 14 residues. CDR1 is LGHNA, CDR2 YSLEER, per germline. The chain's CDR3 is CASSQLAGDHEQYF. CDR3 bases: TGCGCCAGCAGCCAACTAGCGGGAGACCACGAGCAGTACTTC.

V usage is TRBV4-3 and J usage is TRBJ2-5, with TRBD1 identical over 12 bases. The CDR3 totals 17 residues. V gave up 1 base and J gave up 11 bases; unmatched junction bases: 14. Germline V lookup: CDR1 LGHNA, CDR2 YSLEER. The CDR3 protein is CASSQGPTGTGGREQYF. In DNA, the CDR3 is TGCGCCAGCAGCCAAGGACCAACCGGGACAGGGGGCCGGGAGCAGTACTTC.

V and J are TRBV7-2 and TRBJ2-7; D gene uncertain. The germline V gene has CDR1 SGHTA and CDR2 FQGNSA. Trimming removed 1 base at V and 4 bases at J, with 11 bases between. CDR3 length: 14 amino acids. This CDR3 is CASSLELGQYEQYF. The CDR3 nucleotides are TGTGCCAGCAGCTTAGAATTAGGGCAGTACGAGCAGTACTTC.

This clone was detected once. The CDR3 nucleotides are TGTGCCAGCAGCCCGACAGACCGCTACGAGCAGTACTTC. The encoded protein is CASSPTDRYEQYF. The chain combines TRBV5-4 with TRBJ2-7, with D possibly matching TRBD1 (5 bases). Germline V CDR1 and CDR2: SGHNT, YYREEE (reference sequence). Trimming removed 4 bases at V and 3 bases at J, with 11 bases between. The CDR3 has 13 residues. The full variable domain, its missing parts supplied by reference TRBV5-4 and TRBJ2-7, is ETGVTQSPTHLIKTRGQQVTLRCSSQSGHNTVSWYQQALGQGPQFIFQYYREEENGRGNFPPRFSGLQFPNYSSELNVNALELDDSALYLCASSPTDRYEQYFGPGTRLTVT.

This clone has more than one count but fewer than ten. The rearrangement links TRBV14 to TRBJ1-1; tentatively, D is TRBD1 (6 bases). Germline V gives CDR1 SGHDN, CDR2 FVKESK. Trimming stripped 1 base from V and 5 bases from J, with 14 bases between. The CDR3 loop spans 15 amino acids. CDR3 in amino acids: CASSQALGARTEAFF. For the CDR3, the DNA is TGTGCCAGCAGCCAAGCCCTGGGGGCGAGGACTGAAGCTTTCTTT.

This rearrangement joins TRBV7-2 to TRBJ1-5, with 7 bases lining up with TRBD1. In germline, CDR1 is SGHTA, CDR2 FQGNSA. CDR3 size: 16 residues. Trimming removed 5 bases from V and 1 base from J; junction bases left unmatched: 8. The CDR3 sequence is CASSPDRDRSNQPQHF. CDR3 nucleotide sequence: TGTGCCAGCAGCCCAGACAGGGATCGGAGCAATCAGCCCCAGCATTTT.

By share, this clone counts as medium-sized. V is TRBV28 and J is TRBJ2-5; possibly TRBD2 for D (6 bases). Germline-derived CDR1 and CDR2 are MDHEN and SYDVKM. The CDR3 is 14 amino acids. V gave up 4 bases and J gave up 4 bases, with 13 bases separating them. CDR3 amino acids: CASSSPLGGETQYF. For the CDR3, the DNA is TGTGCCAGCAGTTCACCCCTGGGGGGAGAGACCCAGTACTTC.